Listed below are T cell receptor beta chains from one sample, sequenced in a study of shared clonotypes between healthy human individuals. Repertoires were generated with immunoSEQ multiplex PCR, while TCRdb's copy carries only in-frame clones and drops some. The data hold under 700,000 clones, with 85% to 95% observed a single time. Sequences were obtained from naive CD8+ T cells sorted from blood. These receptor sequences come from a young woman in good health. Both conserved end residues are part of each CDR3. A D gene is named only where the DNA matches it firmly. Clone size is shown for a subset of rows, as once, few, many or a class of expanded clone.

clone_size d_call j_call v_call cdr3_length cdr3_aa cdr3_nt
- - TRBJ1-3 TRBV23-1 16 CASSHGFGNSGNTIYF TGCGCCAGCAGTCACGGCTTTGGAAACTCTGGAAACACCATATATTTT
- - TRBJ2-7 TRBV19 12 CASSLEGAGQYF TGTGCCAGTAGTCTGGAGGGAGCTGGGCAGTACTTC
- - TRBJ2-7 TRBV7-6 14 CASSLEVGGTEQYF TGTGCCAGCAGCTTAGAAGTGGGCGGGACCGAGCAGTACTTC
- - TRBJ1-1 TRBV7-8 14 CASSIGAPDTEAFF TGTGCCAGCAGCATAGGGGCTCCGGACACTGAAGCTTTCTTT
once - TRBJ2-7 TRBV28 14 CASSLSGQTYEQYF TGTGCCAGCAGTTTATCTGGACAAACCTACGAGCAGTACTTC
- - TRBJ1-2 TRBV9 13 CASSGPGARGYTF TGTGCCAGCAGCGGACCGGGGGCGCGAGGCTACACCTTC
- - TRBJ2-7 TRBV30 12 CAWSLYGYEQYF TGTGCCTGGAGCCTGTACGGCTACGAGCAGTACTTC
- TRBD1 TRBJ2-2 TRBV7-9 14 CASSPRQGAGELFF TGTGCCAGCAGCCCCCGACAGGGGGCCGGGGAGCTGTTTTTT
- TRBD1 TRBJ1-1 TRBV28 14 CASSGQGLNTEAFF TGTGCCAGCAGTGGACAGGGGTTGAACACTGAAGCTTTCTTT
- - TRBJ2-7 TRBV28 14 CASSLGPGTYEQYF TGTGCCAGCAGTTTAGGTCCAGGGACCTACGAGCAGTACTTC
- - TRBJ1-2 TRBV2 12 CASNAGARGYTF TGTGCCAGCAACGCCGGGGCCAGAGGCTACACCTTC